This TCR beta chain was captured in a study of blood T cells in healthy people across ages. General study findings and limits: Diversity of TCR beta per million T cells declined in a roughly linear way with age.

A second PCR, run for 7 to 11 cycles, used a sample-barcoded 5' primer plus a J-beta primer mix. Via MiXCR, TCRdb re-called the 5' RACE reads, giving one row per CDR3 protein. In the table there are 1.2 million to 1.5 million distinct CDR3 sequences, roughly 59% of which are singletons. Comment on this clonotype: The antigen remains unidentified.

The CDR3 spans 14 residues. Germline CDR1 and CDR2: MNHNS and SASEGT. Trimming removed 8 bases at V and 0 bases at J, with 11 bases between. The V call is TRBV6-1, the J call TRBJ2-1; D ambiguous. The sequencing input was blood. This receptor was taken from a man between 18 and 29 years old in good health. CDR3 residues: CASLGVSSYNEQFF. The CDR3 DNA reads TGTGCCAGCCTTGGGGTGAGCTCCTACAATGAGCAGTTCTTC.